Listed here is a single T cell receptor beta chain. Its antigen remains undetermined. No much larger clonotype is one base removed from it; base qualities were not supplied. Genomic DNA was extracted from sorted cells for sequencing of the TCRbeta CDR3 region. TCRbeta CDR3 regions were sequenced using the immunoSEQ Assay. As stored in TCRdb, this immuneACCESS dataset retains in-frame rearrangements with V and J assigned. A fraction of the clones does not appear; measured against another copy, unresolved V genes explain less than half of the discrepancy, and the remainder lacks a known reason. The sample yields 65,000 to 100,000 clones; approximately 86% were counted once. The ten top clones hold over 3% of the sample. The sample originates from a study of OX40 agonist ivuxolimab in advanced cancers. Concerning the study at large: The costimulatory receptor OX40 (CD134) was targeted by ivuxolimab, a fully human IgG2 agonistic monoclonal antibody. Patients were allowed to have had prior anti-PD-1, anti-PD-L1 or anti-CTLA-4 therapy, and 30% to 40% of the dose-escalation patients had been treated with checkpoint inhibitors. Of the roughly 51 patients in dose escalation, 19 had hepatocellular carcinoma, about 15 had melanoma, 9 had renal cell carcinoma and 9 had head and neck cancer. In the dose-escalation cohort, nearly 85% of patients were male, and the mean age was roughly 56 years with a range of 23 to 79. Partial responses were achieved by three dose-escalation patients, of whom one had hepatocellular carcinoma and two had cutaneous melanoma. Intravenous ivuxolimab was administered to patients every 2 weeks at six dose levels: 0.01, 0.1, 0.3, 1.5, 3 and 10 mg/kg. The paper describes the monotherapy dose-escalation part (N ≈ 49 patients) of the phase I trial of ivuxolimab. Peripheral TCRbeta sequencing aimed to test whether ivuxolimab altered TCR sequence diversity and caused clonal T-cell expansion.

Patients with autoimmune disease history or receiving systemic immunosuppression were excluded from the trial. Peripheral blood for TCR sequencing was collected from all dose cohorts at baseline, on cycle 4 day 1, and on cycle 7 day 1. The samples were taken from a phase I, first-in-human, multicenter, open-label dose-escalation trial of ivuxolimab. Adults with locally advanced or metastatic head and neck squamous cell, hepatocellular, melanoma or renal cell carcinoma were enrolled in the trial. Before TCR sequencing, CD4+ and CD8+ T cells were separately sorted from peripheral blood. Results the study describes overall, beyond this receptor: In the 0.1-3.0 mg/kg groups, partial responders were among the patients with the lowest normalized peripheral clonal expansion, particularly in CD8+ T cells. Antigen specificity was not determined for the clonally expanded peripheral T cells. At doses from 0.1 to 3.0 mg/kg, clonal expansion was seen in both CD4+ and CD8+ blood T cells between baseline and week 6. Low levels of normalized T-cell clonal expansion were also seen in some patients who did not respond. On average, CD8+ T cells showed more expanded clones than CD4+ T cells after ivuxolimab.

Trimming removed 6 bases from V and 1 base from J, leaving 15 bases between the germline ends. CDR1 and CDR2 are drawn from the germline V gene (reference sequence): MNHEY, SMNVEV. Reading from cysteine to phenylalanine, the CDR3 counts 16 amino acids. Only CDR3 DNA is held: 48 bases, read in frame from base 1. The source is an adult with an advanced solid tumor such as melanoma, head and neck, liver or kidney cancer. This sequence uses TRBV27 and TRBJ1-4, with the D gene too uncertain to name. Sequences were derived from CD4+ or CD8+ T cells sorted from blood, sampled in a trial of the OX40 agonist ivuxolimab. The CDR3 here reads CASSQGITVTNEKLFF. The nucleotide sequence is TGTGCCAGCAGCCAAGGCATAACAGTAACTAATGAAAAACTGTTTTTT.